Listed here are 30 T cell receptor beta chains from one sample, sequenced in a study of cytomegalovirus exposure and HLA in healthy donors. A multiplex PCR was run with 60 Vbeta primers and 13 Jbeta primers. This table comes from immunoSEQ multiplex PCR, and its TCRdb copy is limited to in-frame clones, with some not included. The sample lists under 150,000 clones; less than 85% were seen once. Sequencing used PBMCs. All receptors come from a male donor in good health and CMV-seronegative.

The J gene is TRBJ2-2, the V gene TRBV5-4; 10 nucleotides agree with TRBD2. This CDR3 contains 16 residues. J gave up 5 bases and V 0 bases, and 4 bases lay outside the gene matches. Germline CDR1 is SGHNT and CDR2 is YYREEE (reference sequence). CDR3 protein: CASSLGSTSGTGELFF. The CDR3 region has the DNA TGTGCCAGCAGCTTGGGGTCGACTAGCGGGACCGGGGAGCTGTTTTTT.

The chain couples TRBV7-6 to TRBJ1-1, with D possibly TRBD1 on 5 matching bases. With 0 bases removed from V and 5 bases from J, the gap between germline ends came to 10 bases. The CDR3 spans 14 residues. Germline V lookup: CDR1 SGHVS, CDR2 FNYEAQ. The CDR3 DNA follows: TGTGCCAGCAGCTTAGCTGCAGGGCAAACTGAAGCTTTCTTT. Amino acids: CASSLAAGQTEAFF.

The rearrangement joins TRBV19 to TRBJ1-5; D perhaps matches TRBD1 (6 bases). Germline V gene sequence: CDR1 LNHDA, CDR2 SQIVND (reference sequence). Trimming cost V 6 bases and J 9 bases, with 18 bases left between them. CDR3 size: 14 residues. The CDR3 DNA sequence: TGTGCCAGTAGAGATTTCCAGGGGCTAGGGCCCCAGCATTTT. Protein product: CASRDFQGLGPQHF.

J is TRBJ2-7 and V is TRBV6-5; the match to TRBD1 covers 7 bases. After removal of 5 bases from V and 3 bases from J, the junction contained 10 bases not matched to a gene. Germline assignment: CDR1 MNHEY and CDR2 SVGAGI. There are 15 residues in the CDR3. CDR3: CASSAGGGLSYEQYF. CDR3 DNA sequence: TGTGCCAGCAGTGCAGGGGGTGGATTGAGCTACGAGCAGTACTTC.

V and J are TRBV25-1 and TRBJ2-6, with 9 bases aligning to TRBD1. Germline V gives CDR1 MGHDK, CDR2 SYGVNS. The V segment lost 6 bases and the J segment 0 bases; nucleotides outside the gene matches: 3. The CDR3 length is 16 residues. The CDR3 DNA reads as TGTGCCAGCAGCCGGGACAGGGCCTCTGGGGCCAACGTCCTGACTTTC. This gives the protein CASSRDRASGANVLTF.

The chain employs TRBV28 and TRBJ1-2; D uncertain. The CDR3 length is 11 residues. Germline V gene lookup returns CDR1 MDHEN and CDR2 SYDVKM. Trimming took 7 bases from V and 5 from J, leaving 8 bases between them. In nucleotides, the CDR3 is TGTGCCAGCAACGCAGGATATGGCTACACCTTC. This gives the protein CASNAGYGYTF.

CDR3 sequence: CAWIPPGQGTEAFF. The CDR3 DNA is TGTGCCTGGATCCCCCCGGGACAGGGGACTGAAGCTTTCTTT. This chain connects TRBV30 to TRBJ1-1; 10 nucleotides align to TRBD1. Germline lookup yields CDR1 GTSNPN and CDR2 SVGIG (reference sequence). V gave up 4 bases and J gave up 5 bases; unmatched junction bases: 7. The length of the CDR3 is 14 residues. Looking up the rest from reference TRBV30 and TRBJ1-1 gives the full variable domain: SQTIHQWPATLVQPVGSPLSLECTVEGTSNPNLYWYRQAAGRGLQLLFYSVGIGQISSEVPQNLSASRPQDRQFILSSKKLLLSDSGFYLCAWIPPGQGTEAFFGQGTRLTVV.

This chain links TRBV6-5 with TRBJ1-4, with TRBD1 identical over 9 bases. The length of the CDR3 is 15 residues. The junction had 7 bases not matched to a gene; V was cut back by 6 bases and J by 5 bases. Germline CDR1 and CDR2: MNHEY and SVGAGI. CDR3 protein: CASRLNRGPNEKLFF. Written as DNA, the CDR3 is TGTGCCAGCAGGCTCAACAGGGGGCCCAATGAAAAACTGTTTTTT.

The V call is TRBV4-2, the J call TRBJ2-3, with TRBD2 matching 11 bases. Unmatched junction bases numbered 8, after V lost 2 bases and J lost 1 base. Germline assignment: CDR1 LGHNA and CDR2 YNFKEQ. The CDR3 runs 18 residues. The CDR3 DNA sequence: TGTGCCAGCAGCCAACCTTCCGTACTAGCGGGGGGCACAGATACGCAGTATTTT. Its protein is CASSQPSVLAGGTDTQYF.

This clone was found a few times. The J gene is TRBJ1-5, the V gene TRBV9; 7 bases line up with TRBD1. The CDR3 has 15 residues. Trimming at V came to 3 bases and at J to 4 bases, leaving 7 bases not matched to a gene. Per germline, CDR1 SGDLS and CDR2 YYNGEE. CDR3 nucleotides: TGTGCCAGCAGCGCCCGCGGACAGGTTAATCAGCCCCAGCATTTT. Translated, it gives CASSARGQVNQPQHF.

To note about this clone: The DNA is omitted, as the CDR3 cannot be located on it reliably, and the CDR3 follows TCRdb's listing. This chain uses TRBV27 with TRBJ1-4; the table's D gene call, TRBD1, was not cross checked with the DNA. A total of 15 residues make up the CDR3, ends included. The V gene's germline CDR1 is MNHEY and CDR2 SMNVEV (reference sequence). The CDR3 here is CASSFLAGLNEKLFF.

The chain has TRBV7-2 and TRBJ1-3; TRBD1 agrees at 8 bases. The germline V gene encodes CDR1 SGHTA and CDR2 FQGNSA. With 3 bases clipped from V and 14 bases from J, the junction kept 9 bases outside the gene matches. The CDR3 has 13 residues. The CDR3 reads CASSFQAGGAVYF. The CDR3 bases are TGTGCCAGCAGCTTTCAAGCAGGGGGCGCAGTATATTTT.

This clone occurred a few times. Other nucleotide sequences from this sample produce the same CDR3. The gene calls are TRBV7-2 and TRBJ1-5, with 7 bases identical to TRBD1. The V and J ends lost 8 bases and 5 bases, in that order; junction bases with no gene match: 6. This CDR3 is 13 amino acids long. CDR1 SGHTA and CDR2 FQGNSA come from the germline V gene. CDR3 nucleotides: TGTGCCAGCGCAATCAGGGGGGATCAGCCCCAGCATTTT. Protein sequence: CASAIRGDQPQHF. Together with reference TRBV7-2 and TRBJ1-5, the CDR3 gives the full variable domain: GAGVSQSPSNKVTEKGKDVELRCDPISGHTALYWYRQSLGQGLEFLIYFQGNSAPDKSGLPSDRFSAERTGGSVSTLTIQRTQQEDSAVYLCASAIRGDQPQHFGDGTRLSIL.

This chain connects TRBV5-1 to TRBJ1-4; D remains unclear. Germline CDR1 and CDR2: SGHRS and YFSETQ. Trimming shortened V by 0 bases and J by 2 bases, and 5 bases separated the two germline ends. The CDR3 is 14 residues long. The CDR3 reads CASSLDMTNEKLFF. DNA of the CDR3: TGCGCCAGCAGCTTGGACATGACTAATGAAAAACTGTTTTTT.

The rearrangement uses TRBV29-1 and TRBJ1-2, with 8 bases matching TRBD1. This CDR3 spans 14 amino acids. CDR1 and CDR2 from the germline V gene are SQVTM and ANQGSEA. The ends lost 6 bases at V and 1 base at J; junction bases unmatched: 7. The CDR3: CSVFRTGLNYGYTF. CDR3 sequence (DNA): TGCAGCGTATTCCGGACAGGGCTTAACTATGGCTACACCTTC.

This clone was seen a few times. The V call is TRBV9, the J call TRBJ2-5; tentatively, D is TRBD1 (6 bases). This CDR3 region has 14 residues. CDR1 is SGDLS and CDR2 is YYNGEE in the germline V gene. The V and J ends lost 0 bases and 5 bases respectively, with 11 bases between them. The CDR3 sequence is CASSVEGQGETQYF. CDR3 in DNA: TGTGCCAGCAGCGTAGAAGGTCAGGGGGAGACCCAGTACTTC. Based on the CDR3 plus reference TRBV9 and TRBJ2-5, the full variable domain is DSGVTQTPKHLITATGQRVTLRCSPRSGDLSVYWYQQSLDQGLQFLIQYYNGEERAKGNILERFSAQQFPDLHSELNLSSLELGDSALYFCASSVEGQGETQYFGPGTRLLVL.

This clone was detected once. The chain joins TRBV30 to TRBJ1-5, with TRBD1 as a possible D gene (6 bases). V lost 3 bases and J lost 3, with 9 bases in between. This CDR3 is built from 13 residues. CDR1 and CDR2 from the germline V gene are GTSNPN and SVGIG (reference sequence). CDR3: CAWSRGVNQPQHF. In DNA form, the CDR3 reads TGTGCCTGGAGCAGGGGAGTCAATCAGCCCCAGCATTTT.

The rearrangement joins TRBV28 to TRBJ1-2, with D perhaps TRBD1 (5 bases). The germline CDR1 and CDR2 sequences are MDHEN and SYDVKM. The CDR3 totals 17 residues. V was clipped by 0 bases and J by 3 bases, with 17 bases between them. This chain's CDR3 is CASSLWDTLRRDYGYTF. The CDR3 nucleotides are TGTGCCAGCAGTTTATGGGACACCTTGAGGAGGGACTATGGCTACACCTTC.

The chain combines TRBV15 with TRBJ2-1; D is unclear. Germline V gives CDR1 LNHNV, CDR2 YYDKDF (reference sequence). There are 13 residues in the CDR3. V lost 3 bases and J 6 bases, leaving 9 bases between the germline ends. The CDR3 loop reads CATSSRVGNEQFF. The CDR3 DNA reads as TGTGCCACCAGCAGCCGGGTGGGCAATGAGCAGTTCTTC. Full variable domain (rest looked up from reference TRBV15 and TRBJ2-1): DAMVIQNPRYQVTQFGKPVTLSCSQTLNHNVMYWYQQKSSQAPKLLFHYYDKDFNNEADTPDNFQSRRPNTSFCFLDIRSPGLGDTAMYLCATSSRVGNEQFFGPGTRLTVL.

In its sample, this clone was seen once. V and J are TRBV18 and TRBJ1-1, with unresolved D. The CDR3 is made up of 14 amino acids. The V end was cut by 2 bases, the J end by 0 bases, with 7 bases between. Germline assignment: CDR1 KGHSH and CDR2 LQKENI. CDR3: CASSPGLVNTEAFF. DNA of the CDR3: TGTGCCAGCTCACCAGGTTTAGTGAACACTGAAGCTTTCTTT.

On this clone: One end of the junction is discordant with germline, which a read error may explain. The chain has TRBV7-9 and TRBJ1-4; TRBD1 agrees at 9 bases. This CDR3 is 15 amino acids long. Germline lookup yields CDR1 SEHNR and CDR2 FQNEAQ (reference sequence). Here the CDR3 DNA reads TGTTCCAGCAGCCCAGGACAGGGGCGAGGGGAAAAACTGTTTTTT. It is translated as CSSSPGQGRGEKLFF. The full variable domain, its missing parts supplied by reference TRBV7-9 and TRBJ1-4, is DTGVSQNPRHKITKRGQNVTFRCDPISEHNRLYWYRQTLGQGPEFLTYFQNEAQLEKSRLLSDRFSAERPKGSFSTLEIQRTEQGDSAMYLCSSSPGQGRGEKLFFGSGTQLSVL.

Here the CDR3 reads CASSVSGGSTEAFF. CDR3 in DNA: TGTGCCAGCAGCGTATCAGGCGGGTCCACTGAAGCTTTCTTT. The chain has TRBV9 and TRBJ1-1; the D is unclear. CDR1 SGDLS and CDR2 YYNGEE come from the germline V gene. The V and J ends lost 1 base and 4 bases respectively, with 11 bases between them. This CDR3 is 14 amino acids long.

The table lists this clone with a count of one. The chain combines TRBV30 with TRBJ1-3; 8 bases are shared with TRBD1. The CDR3 is 15 residues long. The germline V gene has CDR1 GTSNPN and CDR2 SVGIG (reference sequence). The trim removed 5 bases at V and 4 bases at J, leaving 10 bases unmatched. DNA for the CDR3: TGTGCCTGGTCCCCCGGGACAGGCCGCGGAAACACCATATATTTT. This codes for CAWSPGTGRGNTIYF. The variable domain in full, completed from reference TRBV30 and TRBJ1-3, reads SQTIHQWPATLVQPVGSPLSLECTVEGTSNPNLYWYRQAAGRGLQLLFYSVGIGQISSEVPQNLSASRPQDRQFILSSKKLLLSDSGFYLCAWSPGTGRGNTIYFGEGSWLTVV.

This clone showed up just a few times. The J gene is TRBJ1-1, the V gene TRBV19, with D possibly matching TRBD1 (5 bases). This CDR3 is built from 12 residues. Germline V gene sequence: CDR1 LNHDA, CDR2 SQIVND (reference sequence). With 10 bases removed from V and 2 bases from J, the gap between germline ends came to 11 bases. The CDR3 spells CATGGANTEAFF. The CDR3 region has the DNA TGTGCCACCGGAGGGGCCAACACTGAAGCTTTCTTT.

This sequence joins TRBV7-9 and TRBJ1-4; TRBD1 aligns across 10 bases. Germline CDR1 reads SEHNR; CDR2 reads FQNEAQ (reference sequence). CDR3 length equals 16 residues. The V segment lost 4 bases and the J segment 8 bases; nucleotides outside the gene matches: 10. This CDR3 is CASSSFTGTGAEKLFF. In DNA, the CDR3 is TGTGCCAGCAGCTCCTTTACCGGGACAGGGGCAGAAAAACTGTTTTTT.

This chain uses TRBV15 with TRBJ2-2, with D uncertain. Trimming pared 5 bases from V and 9 bases from J, leaving 13 bases between. The CDR3 covers 13 residues. Germline CDR1 reads LNHNV; CDR2 reads YYDKDF (reference sequence). CDR3 sequence: CATSGLGGRELFF. The CDR3 DNA reads TGTGCCACCAGCGGGCTGGGTGGCCGGGAGCTGTTTTTT.

This chain joins TRBV27 and TRBJ2-1; 16 nucleotides match TRBD2. The CDR3 spans 18 residues. Germline CDR1 MNHEY, CDR2 SMNVEV (reference sequence). V lost 7 bases to trimming and J lost 7 bases; unmatched junction nucleotides: 13. DNA of the CDR3: TGTGCCAGCACCTACCTGGGACTAGCGGGAGGGCCGGGGAATGAGCAGTTCTTC. Its translation is CASTYLGLAGGPGNEQFF.

The V call is TRBV6-6, the J call TRBJ2-2; 7 nucleotides line up with TRBD1. The CDR3 is made up of 16 amino acids. Per the germline V gene, CDR1 is MNHNY and CDR2 is SVGAGI (reference sequence). V dropped 2 bases and J dropped 6; count of bases not matched to a gene: 9. Here the CDR3 DNA reads TGTGCCAGCAGTTACCCTACCGGGACAGATGCCGGGGAGCTGTTTTTT. It yields the protein CASSYPTGTDAGELFF.

This rearrangement joins TRBV11-2 to TRBJ2-7, with 9 bases matching TRBD2. The CDR3 is 15 residues long. Germline V gene data show CDR1 as SGHAT and CDR2 as FQNNGV. Losses at the gene ends were 4 bases for V and 2 bases for J; bases not matched to a gene: 6. CDR3 protein: CASSSRLAATYEQYF. The CDR3 nucleotides read TGTGCCAGCAGCTCTCGACTAGCGGCCACCTACGAGCAGTACTTC. Drawing the rest from reference TRBV11-2 and TRBJ2-7, the complete variable domain is EAGVAQSPRYKIIEKRQSVAFWCNPISGHATLYWYQQILGQGPKLLIQFQNNGVVDDSQLPKDRFSAERLKGVDSTLKIQPAKLEDSAVYLCASSSRLAATYEQYFGPGTRLTVT.

This rearrangement joins TRBV19 to TRBJ2-5; tentatively, D is TRBD1 (6 bases). The last part of the DNA fits TRBJ2-7 better; the J call may be wrong. Germline CDR1 reads LNHDA; CDR2 reads SQIVND (reference sequence). This CDR3 has 15 residues. CDR3 sequence (DNA): TGTGCCAGTAGTAATGGGGGCGGTAGCTCCTACGAGCAGTACTTC. Amino acid sequence: CASSNGGGSSYEQYF.